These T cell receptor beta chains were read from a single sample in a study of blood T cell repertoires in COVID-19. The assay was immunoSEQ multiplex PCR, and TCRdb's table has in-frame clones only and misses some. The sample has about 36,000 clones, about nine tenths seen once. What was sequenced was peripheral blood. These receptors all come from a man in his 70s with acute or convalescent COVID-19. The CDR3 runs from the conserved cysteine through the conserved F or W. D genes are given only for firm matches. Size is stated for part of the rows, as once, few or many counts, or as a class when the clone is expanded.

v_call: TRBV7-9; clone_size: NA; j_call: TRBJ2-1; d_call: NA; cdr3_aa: CASSLGSYNEQFF; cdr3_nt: TGTGCCAGCAGCCTAGGGAGCTACAATGAGCAGTTCTTC
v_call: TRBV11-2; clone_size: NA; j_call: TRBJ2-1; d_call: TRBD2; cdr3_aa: CASSSLRTREGAYNEQFF; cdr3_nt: TGTGCCAGCAGCTCCCTGAGGACGCGGGAGGGTGCCTACAATGAGCAGTTCTTC
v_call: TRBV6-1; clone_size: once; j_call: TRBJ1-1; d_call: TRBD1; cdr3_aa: CASSEYDRGSTEAFF; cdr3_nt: TGTGCCAGCAGTGAATACGACAGGGGGTCAACTGAAGCTTTCTTT
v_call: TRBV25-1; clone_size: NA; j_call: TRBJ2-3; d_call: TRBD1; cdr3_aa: CASSDSLPGQGSTDTQYF; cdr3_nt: TGTGCCAGCAGTGACTCACTACCGGGACAGGGGAGCACAGATACGCAGTATTTT
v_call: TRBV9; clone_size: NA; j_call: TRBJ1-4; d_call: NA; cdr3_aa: CASSADGYEKLFF; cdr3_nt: TGTGCCAGCAGCGCTGACGGGTATGAAAAACTGTTTTTT
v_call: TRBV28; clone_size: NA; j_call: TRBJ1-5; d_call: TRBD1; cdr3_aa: CASSLSGQYSNQPQHF; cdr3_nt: TGTGCCAGCAGTTTATCGGGACAGTATAGCAATCAGCCCCAGCATTTT
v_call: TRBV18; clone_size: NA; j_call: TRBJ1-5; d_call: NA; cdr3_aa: CASSPQASNQPQHF; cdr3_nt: TGTGCCAGCTCACCCCAGGCTAGCAATCAGCCCCAGCATTTT
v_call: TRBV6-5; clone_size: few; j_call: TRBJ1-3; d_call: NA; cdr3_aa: CASTRGGNTIYF; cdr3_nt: TGTGCCAGCACTAGGGGTGGAAACACCATATATTTT
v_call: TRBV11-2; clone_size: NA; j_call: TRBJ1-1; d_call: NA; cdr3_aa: CASSLEVQGLEAFF; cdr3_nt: TGTGCCAGCAGCTTAGAAGTCCAGGGACTAGAAGCTTTCTTT
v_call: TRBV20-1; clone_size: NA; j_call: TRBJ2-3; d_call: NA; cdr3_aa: CSATRVDTQYF; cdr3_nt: TGCAGTGCTACCAGGGTAGATACGCAGTATTTT
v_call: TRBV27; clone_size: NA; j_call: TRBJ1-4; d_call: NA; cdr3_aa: CASSFEGGYEKLFF; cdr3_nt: TGTGCCAGCAGTTTCGAAGGGGGATATGAAAAACTGTTTTTT
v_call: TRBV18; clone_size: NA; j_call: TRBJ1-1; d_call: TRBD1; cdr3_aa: CASSPGDRGRMNTEAFF; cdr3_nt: TGTGCCAGCTCACCAGGGGACAGGGGGAGGATGAACACTGAAGCTTTCTTT
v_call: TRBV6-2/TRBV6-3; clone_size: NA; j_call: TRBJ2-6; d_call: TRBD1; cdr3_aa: CASSLPGTGGDSGANVLTF; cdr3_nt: TGTGCCAGCAGTCTGCCTGGGACAGGGGGGGACTCTGGGGCCAACGTCCTGACTTTC
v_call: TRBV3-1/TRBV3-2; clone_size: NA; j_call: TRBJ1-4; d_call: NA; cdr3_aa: CASSQRTDYNEKLFF; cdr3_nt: TGTGCCAGCAGCCAACGGACAGATTATAATGAAAAACTGTTTTTT
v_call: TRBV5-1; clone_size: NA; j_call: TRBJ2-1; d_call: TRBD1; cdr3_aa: CASSWGLGQRNEQFF; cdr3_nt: TGCGCCAGCAGTTGGGGGTTGGGACAGCGGAATGAGCAGTTCTTC
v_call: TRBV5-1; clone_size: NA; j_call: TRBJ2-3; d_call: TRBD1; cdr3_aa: CASSLGQGPQDTQYF; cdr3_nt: TGCGCCAGCAGCCTGGGACAGGGACCGCAAGATACGCAGTATTTT
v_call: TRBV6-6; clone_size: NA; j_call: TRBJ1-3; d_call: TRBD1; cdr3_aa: CASSHLPTGGSGNTIYF; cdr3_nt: TGTGCCAGCAGTCACCTTCCGACAGGGGGCTCTGGAAACACCATATATTTT
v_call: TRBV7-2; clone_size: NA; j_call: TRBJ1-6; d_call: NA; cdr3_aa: CASSLQGRVSPLHF; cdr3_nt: TGTGCCAGCAGCTTACAGGGAAGGGTATCACCCCTCCACTTT
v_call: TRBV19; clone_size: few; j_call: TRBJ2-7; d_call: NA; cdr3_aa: CASSPGGRPYEQYF; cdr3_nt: TGTGCCAGTAGCCCGGGGGGCAGGCCCTACGAGCAGTACTTC
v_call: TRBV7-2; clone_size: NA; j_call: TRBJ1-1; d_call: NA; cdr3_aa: CASSLAITGYTEAFF; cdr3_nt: TGTGCCAGCAGCTTAGCTATTACAGGGTACACTGAAGCTTTCTTT
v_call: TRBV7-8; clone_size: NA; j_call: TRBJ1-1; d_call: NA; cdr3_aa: CASSFGGNTEAFF; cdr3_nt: TGTGCCAGCAGCTTCGGGGGAAACACTGAAGCTTTCTTT
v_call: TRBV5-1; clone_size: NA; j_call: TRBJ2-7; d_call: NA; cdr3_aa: CASSLDWEYRYEQYF; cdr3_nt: TGCGCCAGCAGCTTAGATTGGGAGTATAGGTACGAGCAGTACTTC
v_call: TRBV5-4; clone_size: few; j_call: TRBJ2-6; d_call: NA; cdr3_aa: CASSPTLDSVPSGANVLTF; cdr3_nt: TGTGCCAGCAGCCCCACTTTGGACAGTGTGCCTTCTGGGGCCAACGTCCTGACTTTC
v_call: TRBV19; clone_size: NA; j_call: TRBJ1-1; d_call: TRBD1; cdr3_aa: CASERQGSGTEAFF; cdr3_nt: TGTGCCAGCGAGAGACAGGGCTCCGGCACTGAAGCTTTCTTT
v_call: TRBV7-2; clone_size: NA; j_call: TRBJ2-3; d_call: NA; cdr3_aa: CASSFQGRTDTQYF; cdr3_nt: TGTGCCAGCAGCTTTCAGGGGAGAACAGATACGCAGTATTTT
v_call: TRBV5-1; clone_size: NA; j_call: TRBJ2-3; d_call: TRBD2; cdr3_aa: CASSLLGEGGADTQYF; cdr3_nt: TGCGCCAGCAGCTTGTTAGGGGAGGGTGGCGCAGATACGCAGTATTTT
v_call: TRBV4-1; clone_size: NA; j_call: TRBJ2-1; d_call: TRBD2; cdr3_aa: CASSETSGRFNEQFF; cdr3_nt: TGCGCCAGCAGCGAGACTAGCGGGAGGTTCAATGAGCAGTTCTTC
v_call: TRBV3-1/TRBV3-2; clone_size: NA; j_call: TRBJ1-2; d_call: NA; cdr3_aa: CASSQAGNYGYTF; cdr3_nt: TGTGCCAGCAGCCAAGCGGGGAACTATGGCTACACCTTC
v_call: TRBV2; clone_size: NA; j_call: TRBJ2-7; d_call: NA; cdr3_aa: CASSQEGYEQYF; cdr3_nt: TGTGCCAGCAGTCAGGAGGGCTACGAGCAGTACTTC
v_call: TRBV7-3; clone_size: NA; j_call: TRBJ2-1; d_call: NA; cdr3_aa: CASSPGSSYNEQFF; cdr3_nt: TGTGCCAGCAGCCCGGGGAGCTCCTACAATGAGCAGTTCTTC
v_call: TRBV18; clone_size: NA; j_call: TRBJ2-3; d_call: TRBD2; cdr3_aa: CASSPVYSGSTDTQYF; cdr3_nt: TGTGCCAGCTCACCAGTTTATAGCGGGAGCACAGATACGCAGTATTTT
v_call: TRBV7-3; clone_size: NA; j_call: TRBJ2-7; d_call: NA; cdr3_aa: CASSPQTGREQYF; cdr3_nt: TGTGCCAGCAGCCCACAGACTGGGAGGGAGCAGTACTTC
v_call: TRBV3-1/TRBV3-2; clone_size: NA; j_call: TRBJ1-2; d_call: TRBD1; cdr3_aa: CASSHPGQDPNYGYTF; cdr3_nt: TGTGCCAGCAGCCATCCGGGACAGGATCCTAACTATGGCTACACCTTC
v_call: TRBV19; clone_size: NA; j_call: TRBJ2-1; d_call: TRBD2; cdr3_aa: CASSRRELHNEQFF; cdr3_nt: TGTGCCAGTAGTCGGCGGGAGCTTCACAATGAGCAGTTCTTC
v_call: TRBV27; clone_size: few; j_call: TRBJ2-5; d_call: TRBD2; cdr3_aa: CASSLSSSGLQETQYF; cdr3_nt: TGTGCCAGCAGTTTATCTTCTAGCGGTCTTCAAGAGACCCAGTACTTC
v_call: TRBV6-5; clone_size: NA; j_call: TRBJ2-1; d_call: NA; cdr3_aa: CASRLTHYNEQFF; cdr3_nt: TGTGCCAGCAGGTTGACACATTACAATGAGCAGTTCTTC
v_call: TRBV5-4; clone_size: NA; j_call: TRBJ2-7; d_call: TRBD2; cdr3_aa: CASIHSSSGRAFYEQYF; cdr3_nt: TGTGCCAGCATCCATTCCTCCAGCGGGAGGGCCTTCTACGAGCAGTACTTC
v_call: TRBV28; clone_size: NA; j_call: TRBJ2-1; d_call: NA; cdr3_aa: CASSLPGQKRGDEQFF; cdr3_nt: TGTGCCAGCAGTTTACCCGGACAGAAGAGGGGCGATGAGCAGTTCTTC
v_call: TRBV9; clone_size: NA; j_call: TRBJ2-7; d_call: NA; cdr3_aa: CASSVRDFPSYEQYF; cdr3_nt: TGTGCCAGCAGCGTGAGGGACTTCCCCTCCTACGAGCAGTACTTC
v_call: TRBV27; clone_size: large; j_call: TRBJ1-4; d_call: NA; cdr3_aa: CASSPRDNWDEKLFF; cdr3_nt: TGTGCCAGCAGTCCACGGGACAATTGGGACGAAAAACTGTTTTTT
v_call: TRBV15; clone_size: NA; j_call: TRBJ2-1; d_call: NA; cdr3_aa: CATSRGERYNEQFF; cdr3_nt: TGTGCCACCAGCAGAGGGGAGCGTTACAATGAGCAGTTCTTC
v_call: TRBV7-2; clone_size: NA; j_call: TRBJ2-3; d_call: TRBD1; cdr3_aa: CASSFRDRGTDTQYF; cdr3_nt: TGTGCCAGCAGCTTCCGGGACAGGGGAACAGATACGCAGTATTTT
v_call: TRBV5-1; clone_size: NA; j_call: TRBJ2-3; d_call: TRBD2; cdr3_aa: CASSSSGSTDTQYF; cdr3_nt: TGCGCCAGCAGCTCTAGCGGGAGCACAGATACGCAGTATTTT